These 23 T cell receptor beta chains share one sample of origin, sequenced in a study of STAT5B mutations in CD4+ large granular lymphocyte leukemia. Assay: immunoSEQ multiplex PCR; the TCRdb copy retains only in-frame clones and omits some. The table shows more than 30,000 clones, with 65% to 70% occurring only once. The material sequenced was CD4+ T cells from blood buffy coats. These receptors were collected from a human donor in good health.

V usage is TRBV10-3 and J usage is TRBJ1-2; possibly TRBD1 for D (5 bases). V gave up 4 bases and J gave up 5 bases, with 5 bases separating them. Germline V gene lookup returns CDR1 ENHRY and CDR2 SYGVKD. The CDR3 extends over 11 amino acids. This CDR3 is CAISGGYGYTF. The DNA of the CDR3 is TGTGCCATCAGTGGGGGGTATGGCTACACCTTC.

V usage is TRBV5-5 and J usage is TRBJ1-2; D is perhaps TRBD1 (6 bases). Per germline, CDR1 SGHKS and CDR2 YYEKEE (reference sequence). The CDR3 contains 15 residues. Trimming shortened V by 1 base and J by 1 base, and 11 bases separated the two germline ends. The CDR3 nucleotides read TGTGCCAGCAGCTTGTCGGGGGCAAGTAACTATGGCTACACCTTC. Residues: CASSLSGASNYGYTF.

J is TRBJ2-3 and V is TRBV2; D might be TRBD1 (6 bases). The CDR3 is 14 amino acids. Germline V gives CDR1 SNHLY, CDR2 FYNNEI. The V end lost 7 bases, the J end lost 4 bases, and 15 bases lay between the germline ends. The CDR3 here is CASTTRTVSDTQYF. CDR3 nucleotide sequence: TGTGCCAGCACCACCAGGACAGTCTCAGATACGCAGTATTTT.

The chain has TRBV29-1 and TRBJ2-1; 11 positions match TRBD2. V was pared by 1 base and J by 5 bases, with 13 bases of the junction left unmatched. The CDR3 has 18 residues. Germline-derived CDR1 and CDR2 are SQVTM and ANQGSEA. In nucleotides, the CDR3 is TGCAGCGTTGAAGGCCGAAATCGTTATAGCGGGGGGGACAATGAGCAGTTCTTC. Amino acid sequence: CSVEGRNRYSGGDNEQFF.

The rearrangement links TRBV2 to TRBJ2-5, with D tentatively TRBD1 or TRBD2 (6 bases each). The germline V gene has CDR1 SNHLY and CDR2 FYNNEI. Trimming took off 7 bases at V and 5 bases at J, with 11 bases between the two ends. CDR3 length equals 12 residues. The CDR3 region is CASTGAVETQYF. DNA for the CDR3: TGTGCCAGCACGGGGGCTGTGGAGACCCAGTACTTC.

V is TRBV18 and J is TRBJ2-3; D might be TRBD1 (6 bases). V lost 3 bases to trimming and J lost 3 bases, with 16 bases between them. The germline CDR1 and CDR2 sequences are KGHSH and LQKENI. The CDR3 runs 16 residues. For the CDR3, the DNA is TGTGCCAGCTCACCCCTCGGAAGGGGGTTAACAGATACGCAGTATTTT. Translation gives CASSPLGRGLTDTQYF.

The chain joins TRBV6-5 to TRBJ2-5; D is possibly TRBD2 (5 bases). The germline gives CDR1 MNHEY, CDR2 SVGAGI. CDR3 size: 15 residues. Trimming cost V 7 bases and J 3 bases, with 18 bases left between them. CDR3 in amino acids: CASTQTGLGEETQYF. CDR3 DNA sequence: TGTGCCAGCACCCAGACGGGTCTGGGAGAAGAGACCCAGTACTTC.

V usage is TRBV18 and J usage is TRBJ1-4; D is unresolved. With 2 bases removed from V and 5 bases from J, the gap between germline ends came to 15 bases. This CDR3 region has 16 residues. Germline V gene data show CDR1 as KGHSH and CDR2 as LQKENI. The CDR3, as DNA: TGTGCCAGCTCACCAAGGAACCGCGGCTTGAATGAAAAACTGTTTTTT. It codes for CASSPRNRGLNEKLFF.

The table lists this clone with a count of one. The J gene is TRBJ2-4, the V gene TRBV19; 11 nucleotides align to TRBD1. Trimming removed 7 bases from V and 2 bases from J; junction bases left unmatched: 16. The CDR3 has 19 amino acids. CDR1 is LNHDA, CDR2 SQIVND, per germline (reference sequence). In DNA, the CDR3 is TGTGCCAGTAAGGCCCCCCCAAGCCGGGACAGGGGGACCAAAAACATTCAGTACTTC. Protein product: CASKAPPSRDRGTKNIQYF.

This chain uses TRBV27 with TRBJ1-6; 7 nucleotides line up with TRBD1. The CDR3 extends over 14 amino acids. J lost 7 bases, V lost 4 bases, and 4 bases had no gene match. Germline CDR1 and CDR2: MNHEY and SMNVEV (reference sequence). CDR3 sequence: CASSWLGQNSPLHF. In DNA, the CDR3 is TGTGCCAGCAGTTGGTTGGGACAGAATTCACCCCTCCACTTT.

The J gene is TRBJ1-1, the V gene TRBV9; 9 nucleotides match TRBD1. The CDR3 covers 15 residues. Germline lookup yields CDR1 SGDLS and CDR2 YYNGEE. V shed 4 bases, J shed 9 bases, and the junction held 13 bases outside the gene matches. The CDR3 nucleotides read TGTGCCAGCAGCATGGGACAGGGTTCTTCACTGAAAGCTTTCTTT. Its protein is CASSMGQGSSLKAFF.

The V call is TRBV9, the J call TRBJ1-4; D call uncertain. CDR1 SGDLS and CDR2 YYNGEE come from the germline V gene. V was pared by 0 bases and J by 4 bases, with 7 bases between. The CDR3 spans 14 residues. CDR3 coding DNA: TGTGCCAGCAGCGTAGCCGGGAATAATGAAAAACTGTTTTTT. It encodes CASSVAGNNEKLFF.

The V call is TRBV27, the J call TRBJ2-6, with D maybe TRBD1 (6 bases). V lost 1 base, J lost 0 bases, and 16 bases lay in between. CDR1 MNHEY and CDR2 SMNVEV come from the germline V gene (reference sequence). This CDR3 has 19 residues. In DNA, the CDR3 is TGTGCCAGCAGTTTATTTTCCGGACAGTTGGTCTCTGGGGCCAACGTCCTGACTTTC. As protein: CASSLFSGQLVSGANVLTF.

The chain carries TRBV7-2 and TRBJ1-5, with unresolved D. The CDR3 length is 13 residues. The V and J ends lost 1 base and 9 bases respectively, with 10 bases between them. Germline lookup yields CDR1 SGHTA and CDR2 FQGNSA. The CDR3 DNA reads TGTGCCAGCAGCTTAGAGCAGGTAGGGCCCCAGCATTTT. This encodes CASSLEQVGPQHF.

There are a few counts of this clone. J is TRBJ2-1 and V is TRBV7-9, with D perhaps matching TRBD1 or TRBD2 (6 bases each). This CDR3 spans 15 amino acids. V was shortened by 7 bases and J by 5 bases, with 18 bases between the two germline ends. From germline, CDR1 is SEHNR and CDR2 FQNEAQ (reference sequence). The CDR3 coding sequence is TGTGCCAGCACCCGAGGAGGGGGATCCAACAATGAGCAGTTCTTC. Translated: CASTRGGGSNNEQFF.

This clone was seen once. The chain couples TRBV7-2 to TRBJ1-2, with unresolved D. V lost 5 bases to trimming and J lost 6 bases, with 16 bases between them. The CDR3 has 14 amino acids. Germline V gives CDR1 SGHTA, CDR2 FQGNSA. The CDR3 sequence: CASSPRVGPHGYTF. CDR3 DNA sequence: TGTGCCAGCAGCCCCCGGGTAGGTCCCCATGGCTACACCTTC.

This clone was seen only a few times. The gene calls are TRBV18 and TRBJ1-1; the D gene is possibly TRBD1 (5 bases). The germline V gene encodes CDR1 KGHSH and CDR2 LQKENI. The CDR3 extends over 13 amino acids. The V gene lost 1 base and the J gene lost 6 bases, with 9 bases spanning the gap. CDR3 coding DNA: TGTGCCAGCTCACCACAGGGGTGGGCTGAAGCTTTCTTT. The encoded protein is CASSPQGWAEAFF.

The V gene is TRBV7-2, the J gene TRBJ2-2, with TRBD1 as a possible D gene (5 bases). V was pared by 2 bases and J by 1 base, with 11 bases between. The germline V gene encodes CDR1 SGHTA and CDR2 FQGNSA. CDR3 length: 16 residues. The CDR3 here is CASSLFPGQNTGELFF. The CDR3 coding sequence is TGTGCCAGCAGCTTATTCCCTGGACAGAACACCGGGGAGCTGTTTTTT.

This clone turned up a few times. The V gene is TRBV6-1, the J gene TRBJ1-5; 9 nucleotides line up with TRBD1. The germline V gene encodes CDR1 MNHNS and CDR2 SASEGT. The J segment lost 6 bases and the V segment lost 7 bases, leaving 7 bases of the junction unmatched. This CDR3 has 14 amino acids. CDR3 loop: CASTPQGAPQPQHF. CDR3 nucleotides: TGTGCCAGCACCCCACAGGGGGCGCCTCAGCCCCAGCATTTT.

The CDR3 nucleotides read TGCAGTGCTAGACAGGACAATGAGCAGTTCTTC. Its protein is CSARQDNEQFF. The V call is TRBV20-1, the J call TRBJ2-1; D is ambiguous. Germline V gene lookup returns CDR1 DFQATT and CDR2 SNEGSKA (reference sequence). This CDR3 spans 11 amino acids. V lost 2 bases and J lost 5, with 4 bases in between.

The chain combines TRBV5-4 with TRBJ2-7, with D perhaps matching TRBD1 (6 bases). Germline values: CDR1 SGHNT, CDR2 YYREEE (reference sequence). V was shortened by 4 bases and J by 4 bases, with 15 bases between the two germline ends. CDR3 length equals 14 residues. The CDR3 DNA reads TGTGCCAGCAGCCCAAAGACAGGAACGTACGAGCAGTACTTC. Protein product: CASSPKTGTYEQYF.

CDR3 sequence reads: CASSYGGGSYEQYF. For the CDR3, the DNA is TGTGCCAGCAGTTACGGGGGGGGCTCGTACGAGCAGTACTTC. This rearrangement joins TRBV6-6 to TRBJ2-7; D is perhaps TRBD2 (7 bases). With 2 bases removed from V and 4 bases from J, the gap between germline ends came to 12 bases. CDR1 is MNHNY and CDR2 is SVGAGI in the germline V gene (reference sequence). CDR3 length equals 14 residues.

The chain couples TRBV7-8 to TRBJ1-1; D uncertain. Germline-derived CDR1 and CDR2 are SGHVS and FQNEAQ. CDR3 length: 14 residues. V was pared by 1 base and J by 1 base, with 7 bases between. The CDR3 DNA is TGTGCCAGCAGCTTAGGTACGGGGAACACTGAAGCTTTCTTT. Protein sequence: CASSLGTGNTEAFF.